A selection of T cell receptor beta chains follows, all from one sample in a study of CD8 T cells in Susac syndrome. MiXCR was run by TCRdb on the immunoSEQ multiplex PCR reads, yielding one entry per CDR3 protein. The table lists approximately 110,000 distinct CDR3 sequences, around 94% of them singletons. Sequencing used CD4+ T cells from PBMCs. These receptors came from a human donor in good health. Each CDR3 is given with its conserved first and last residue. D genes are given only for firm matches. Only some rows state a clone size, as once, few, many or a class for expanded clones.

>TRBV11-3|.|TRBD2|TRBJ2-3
TGTGCCAGCAGCTTAGGACGAGCTAGCGGGACAGTAGATACGCAGTATTTT
CASSLGRASGTVDTQYF
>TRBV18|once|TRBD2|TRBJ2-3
TGTGCCAGCTCACCTAGCGGGGGCACAGATACGCAGTATTTT
CASSPSGGTDTQYF
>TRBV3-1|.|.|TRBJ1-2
TGTGCCAGCAGCCAAATCGGAACAGCGGGCGGCTACACCTTC
CASSQIGTAGGYTF
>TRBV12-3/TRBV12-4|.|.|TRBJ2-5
TGTGCCAGCAGTTTCATGGGTCGAGAAGAGACCCAGTACTTC
CASSFMGREETQYF
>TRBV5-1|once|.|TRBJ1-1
TGCGCCAGCAGCCCCGATACAGTGGCTGGTGAAGCTTTCTTT
CASSPDTVAGEAFF
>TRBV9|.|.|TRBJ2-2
TGTGCCAGCAGCGTAGCCCCCACGAACACCGGGGAGCTGTTTTTT
CASSVAPTNTGELFF
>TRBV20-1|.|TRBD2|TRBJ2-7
TGCAGTGCTAGAAGGCTAGCGGGGGCCTCCTTCCACGAGCAGTACTTC
CSARRLAGASFHEQYF
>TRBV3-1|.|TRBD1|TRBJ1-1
TGTGCCAGCAGCCATCGACAGGGTGACACTGAAGCTTTCTTT
CASSHRQGDTEAFF
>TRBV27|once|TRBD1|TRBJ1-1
TGTGCCAGCAGCCTAGAGGCCCGACAGGGGATGAACACTGAAGCTTTCTTT
CASSLEARQGMNTEAFF
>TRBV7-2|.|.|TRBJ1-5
TGTGCCAGCAGCTTAATGGGGTTAGGCAATCAGCCCCAGCATTTT
CASSLMGLGNQPQHF
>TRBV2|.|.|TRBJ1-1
TGTGCCAGCAACAACAGGGCCGGGGCTGAAGCTTTCTTT
CASNNRAGAEAFF
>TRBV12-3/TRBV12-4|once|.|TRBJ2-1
TGTGCCAGCAGTTCATTGAATGAGCAGTTCTTC
CASSSLNEQFF
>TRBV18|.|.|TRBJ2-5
TGTGCCAGCTCAGCGACAGGCGGAGGTTTTTGGGAGACCCAGTACTTC
CASSATGGGFWETQYF
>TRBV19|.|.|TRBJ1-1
TGTGCCAGTAGTCCCAGGGCACGGGGAACTGAAGCTTTCTTT
CASSPRARGTEAFF
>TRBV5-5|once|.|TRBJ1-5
TGTGCCAGCAGCTTGGAGTCGTGGGGGATCTCTAGCAATCAGCCCCAGCATTTT
CASSLESWGISSNQPQHF
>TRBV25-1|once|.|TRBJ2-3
TGTGCCAGCAGTGAATCGGGCGGGACTACAGATACGCAGTATTTT
CASSESGGTTDTQYF
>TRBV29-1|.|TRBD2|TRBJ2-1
TGCAGCGGTCTAAGCGGGAGAGGCGACAATGAGCAGTTCTTC
CSGLSGRGDNEQFF
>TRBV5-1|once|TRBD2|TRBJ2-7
TGCGCCAGCACGGGCGGCGGGAGGGGAGAGCAGTACTTC
CASTGGGRGEQYF
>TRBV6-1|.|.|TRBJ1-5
TGTGCCAGCAGTGAAGTTAGGGACGGTGATCAGCCCCAGCATTTT
CASSEVRDGDQPQHF
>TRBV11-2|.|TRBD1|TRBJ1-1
TGTGCCAGCAGCCTGGACAGGCGATACGCTTTCTTT
CASSLDRRYAFF
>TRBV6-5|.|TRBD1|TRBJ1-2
TGTGCCAGCAGAGCCCCGGACAGGCTGAATGGCTACACCTTC
CASRAPDRLNGYTF
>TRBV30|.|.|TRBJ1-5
TGTGCCTGGAGTGTCGGAGGGAGGAAGCCCCAGCATTTT
CAWSVGGRKPQHF